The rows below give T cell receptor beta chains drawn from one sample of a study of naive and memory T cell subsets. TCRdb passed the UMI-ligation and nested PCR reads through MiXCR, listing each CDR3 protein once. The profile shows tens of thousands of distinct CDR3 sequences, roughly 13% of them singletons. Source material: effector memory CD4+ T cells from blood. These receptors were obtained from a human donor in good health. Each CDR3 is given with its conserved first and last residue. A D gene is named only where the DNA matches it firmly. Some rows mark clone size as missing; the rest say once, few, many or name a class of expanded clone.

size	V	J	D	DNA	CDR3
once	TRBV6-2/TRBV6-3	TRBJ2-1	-	TGTGCCAGCAGTTACTCGGCGGGCTCCTACAATGAGCAGTTCTTC	CASSYSAGSYNEQFF
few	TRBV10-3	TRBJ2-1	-	TGTGCCATCAGGAGGGGTTTGACAGCCTACAATGAGCAGTTCTTC	CAIRRGLTAYNEQFF
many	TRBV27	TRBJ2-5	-	TGTGCCAGCAGTTTGACCCGGCGTGGGGAGACCCAGTACTTC	CASSLTRRGETQYF
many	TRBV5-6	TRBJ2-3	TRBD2	TGTGCCAGCAGCCTGGGCTGGGGTAGCGGGAACACAGATACGCAGTATTTT	CASSLGWGSGNTDTQYF
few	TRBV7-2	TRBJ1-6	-	TGTGCCAGCAGCTACGACAGGTGGAATAATTCACCCCTCCACTTT	CASSYDRWNNSPLHF
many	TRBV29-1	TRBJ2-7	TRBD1	TGCAGCGTTGAAATCGGACAGGGGAGCTACGAGCAGTACTTC	CSVEIGQGSYEQYF
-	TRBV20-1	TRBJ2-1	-	TGCAGTGCTACCACGCCGGGTAATGAGCAGTTCTTC	CSATTPGNEQFF
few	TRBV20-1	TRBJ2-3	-	TGCAGTGCTTACTCAGGGGGGAATACGCAGTATTTT	CSAYSGGNTQYF
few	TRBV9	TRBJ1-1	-	TGTGCCAGCAGCGTAGACTGGGGTGGGGGCACTGAAGCTTTCTTT	CASSVDWGGGTEAFF
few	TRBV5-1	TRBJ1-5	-	TGCGCCAGCAGCAAGGGGGGCGATATCAATCAGCCCCAGCATTTT	CASSKGGDINQPQHF
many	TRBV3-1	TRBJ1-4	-	TGTGCCAGCAGCCTACGGGGGAGTGAAAAACTGTTTTTT	CASSLRGSEKLFF
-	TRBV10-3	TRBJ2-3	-	TGTGCCATCAGTTTAATTCAGGGGCACACAGATACGCAGTATTTT	CAISLIQGHTDTQYF
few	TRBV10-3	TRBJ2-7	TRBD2	TGTGCCATCAGTGAGTCGGGGGGGTTCTACGAGCAGTACTTC	CAISESGGFYEQYF
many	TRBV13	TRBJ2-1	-	TGTGCCAGCAAGGGTATGGTTCATCTGGATGAGCAGTTCTTC	CASKGMVHLDEQFF
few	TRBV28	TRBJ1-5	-	TGTGCCAGCAGCCTAGGGTTCGCAGGTTCTTATAATCAGCCCCAGCATTTT	CASSLGFAGSYNQPQHF
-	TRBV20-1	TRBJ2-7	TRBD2	TGCAGTGCTTCCCCGCGACCGGGACTAGCGGGAGGGCTCCCCTACGAGCAGTACTTC	CSASPRPGLAGGLPYEQYF
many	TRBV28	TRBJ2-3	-	TGTGCCAGCAGTTTTTCCCCTTTTATCGGGACCACAGATACGCAGTATTTT	CASSFSPFIGTTDTQYF
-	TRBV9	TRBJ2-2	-	TGTGCCAGCAGCGTAAGGGGGAACACCGGGGAGCTGTTTTTT	CASSVRGNTGELFF
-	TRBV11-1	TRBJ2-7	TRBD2	TGTGCCAGCAGCTTAGAAGGACTAGCGGGAACGTACTCCTACGAGCAGTACTTC	CASSLEGLAGTYSYEQYF
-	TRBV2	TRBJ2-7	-	TGTGCCAGCAGCCGAACGATAACGCCCTACGAGCAGTACTTC	CASSRTITPYEQYF
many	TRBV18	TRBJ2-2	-	TGTGCCAGCTCACCGGGACTCACCACCGGGGAGCTGTTTTTT	CASSPGLTTGELFF
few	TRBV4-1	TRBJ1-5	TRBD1	TGCGCCAGCAGCCAAGAGGGACAGGGGTTAGGTCAGCCCCAGCATTTT	CASSQEGQGLGQPQHF
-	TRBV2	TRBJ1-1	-	TGTGCCAGCAGGGCCCTGAGGGCAGCAATGAACACTGAAGCTTTCTTT	CASRALRAAMNTEAFF
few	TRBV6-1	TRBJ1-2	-	TGTGCCAGCAGTGAAGCTAGCAGTAACTATGGCTACACCTTC	CASSEASSNYGYTF
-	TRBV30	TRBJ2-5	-	TGTGCCTCCCGGAAGTTTACGGGATTGGGAGAGACCCAGTACTTC	CASRKFTGLGETQYF
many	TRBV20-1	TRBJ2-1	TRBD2	TGCAGTGCTAAGCGAGTAGCGGGAGTTAATGAGCAGTTCTTC	CSAKRVAGVNEQFF
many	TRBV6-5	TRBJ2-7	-	TGTGCCAGCAGTAATGGCCAGCCGGGACAAGGTGGGCTGGTGCAGTACTTC	CASSNGQPGQGGLVQYF
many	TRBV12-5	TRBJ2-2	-	TGTGCTAGTGGCGAGGTACTAGTTTCCGGGGAGCTGTTTTTT	CASGEVLVSGELFF
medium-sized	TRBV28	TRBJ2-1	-	TGTGCCAGCAGTTTGGTCGGGAGTGACAATGAGCAGTTCTTC	CASSLVGSDNEQFF
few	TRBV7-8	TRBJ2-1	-	TGTGCCAGCAGCTTACAGGAAGCTCTGAGAGAGCAGTTCTTC	CASSLQEALREQFF
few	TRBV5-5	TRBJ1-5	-	TGTGCCAGCAGCTTGGAGGGGGGTTGGAGCAATCAGCCCCAGCATTTT	CASSLEGGWSNQPQHF
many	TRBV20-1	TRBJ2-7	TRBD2	TGCAGTGCTAGAGGGGGACTAGCGGCCTACGAGCAGTACTTC	CSARGGLAAYEQYF
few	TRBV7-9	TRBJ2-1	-	TGTGCCAGCAGCTTAGGGACCCAACAGGGCGGTTCGCATGAGCAGTTCTTC	CASSLGTQQGGSHEQFF
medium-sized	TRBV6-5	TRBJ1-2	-	TGTGCCAGCAGTTCGGGTGCCGACTATGGCTACACCTTC	CASSSGADYGYTF
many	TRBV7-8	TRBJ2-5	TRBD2	TGTGCCAGCAGCCTCCTCGGGACTAGCGGGAGAAGGATAGGCATGGAGACCCAGTACTTC	CASSLLGTSGRRIGMETQYF